This T cell receptor (beta chain) originates from a study of T cells in Graves' hyperthyroidism and ophthalmopathy. RNA transcripts yielded amplified TCR beta CDR3 regions. TCR CDR3 regions were first amplified by RT-PCR with HTBI primers. TCRdb itself ran the multiplex PCR reads through MiXCR, one entry per CDR3 protein. The sample includes some 570,000 distinct CDR3 sequences, around 14% of them seen just once. The germline gives CDR1 SGHTA, CDR2 FQGNSA. Trimming removed 2 bases from V and 4 bases from J, with 9 bases in between. The CDR3 is 14 residues long. Disease lasting under 3 months, a NOSPECS grade of at least 4, and a Clinical Activity Score of at least 3 were features of the ophthalmopathy patients. At least ten counts were recorded for this clonotype.

This clonotype originated in a woman aged 18 to 35 with Graves' ophthalmopathy. The material sequenced was blood. The V call is TRBV7-2, the J call TRBJ1-5; D possibly corresponds to TRBD1 (5 bases). The CDR3 DNA is TGTGCCAGCAGCTTACACGGGGGGAATCAGCCCCAGCATTTT. This gives the protein CASSLHGGNQPQHF.